The 6 T cell receptor beta chains listed next were all sequenced from one sample in a study of cytomegalovirus exposure and HLA in healthy donors. The PCR employed 60 Vbeta primers together with 13 Jbeta primers. Profiling relied on immunoSEQ multiplex PCR, and the TCRdb table lists in-frame clones only, not all of them. The table lists 170,000 or so clones, under 85% of them singletons, with over 1.5% in the top ten. The sample consisted of PBMCs. The receptor set was obtained from a man in his fifties in good health and CMV-seronegative.

The chain joins TRBV5-1 to TRBJ2-7; 7 bases align to TRBD2. V shed 4 bases and J 4 bases; nucleotides not matched to a gene: 14. The CDR3 has 16 residues. Germline V lookup: CDR1 SGHRS, CDR2 YFSETQ. The CDR3 DNA sequence: TGCGCCAGCAGCCCGCCTGGGAAGCGGGGTTCGTACGAGCAGTACTTC. This codes for CASSPPGKRGSYEQYF. The variable domain in full, with the rest retrieved from reference TRBV5-1 and TRBJ2-7, is KAGVTQTPRYLIKTRGQQVTLSCSPISGHRSVSWYQQTPGQGLQFLFEYFSETQRNKGNFPGRFSGRQFSNSRSEMNVSTLELGDSALYLCASSPPGKRGSYEQYFGPGTRLTVT.

The chain links TRBV7-8 to TRBJ2-7; D may be TRBD2 (5 bases). Trimming stripped 4 bases from V and 2 bases from J, with 18 bases between. There are 16 residues in the CDR3. Per germline, CDR1 SGHVS and CDR2 FQNEAQ. This CDR3 reads CASSSPSRGMTYEQYF. The CDR3 region has the DNA TGTGCCAGCAGCTCCCCTAGTAGAGGGATGACCTACGAGCAGTACTTC.

Written as DNA, the CDR3 is TGTGCCAGCAGGCGGGACAGGCAACCCTACGAGCAGTACTTC. This translates into CASRRDRQPYEQYF. V is TRBV6-5 and J is TRBJ2-5, with 8 bases identical to TRBD1. The closer fit of TRBJ2-7 to the DNA end suggests the J call may be wrong. Germline values: CDR1 MNHEY, CDR2 SVGAGI. This CDR3 is 14 amino acids long.

The chain is built from TRBV5-6 and TRBJ2-5; 7 bases map to TRBD2. The DNA end favors TRBJ2-7, so the J call may be wrong. Germline V lookup: CDR1 SGHDT, CDR2 YYEEEE. The CDR3 has 13 amino acids. The CDR3 is CASSPGGAYEQYF. The CDR3 DNA sequence: TGTGCCAGCAGCCCTGGGGGGGCCTACGAGCAGTACTTC.

Written as DNA, the CDR3 is TGTGCCAGCCGCCCGGGACAGGGGGACAACTATGGCTACACCTTC. Its protein is CASRPGQGDNYGYTF. The chain combines TRBV6-4 with TRBJ1-2; 11 bases line up with TRBD1. The CDR3 is 15 amino acids. With V trimmed by 8 bases and J by 2 bases, 7 bases remained unmatched. CDR1 and CDR2 from the germline V gene are MRHNA and SNTAGT.

The chain carries TRBV4-2 and TRBJ1-6; TRBD1 is a possible D gene (5 bases). The CDR3 sequence is 16 residues long. V was trimmed by 2 bases and J by 7 bases, leaving 15 bases between them. CDR1 is LGHNA and CDR2 is YNFKEQ in the germline V gene. DNA for the CDR3: TGTGCCAGCAGCCAAACCGGGGGAGAGTTGAATTCACCCCTCCACTTT. Translated, it gives CASSQTGGELNSPLHF.